This T cell receptor (beta chain) comes out of a study of blood T cell repertoires in COVID-19. The V and J ends lost 2 bases and 2 bases, in that order; junction bases with no gene match: 8. Germline loops: CDR1 LGHNA, CDR2 YNFKEQ. The CDR3 runs 16 residues. Profiling relied on immunoSEQ multiplex PCR, and the TCRdb table lists in-frame clones only, not all of them. The data show about 110,000 clones, roughly 86% seen once. Material: peripheral blood. This TCR was sampled from a middle-aged man with acute or convalescent COVID-19. The rearrangement links TRBV4-2 to TRBJ1-2, with TRBD1 matching 7 bases. The CDR3 DNA sequence: TGTGCCAGCAGCCAAAATACCGGGACAGTCAACTATGGCTACACCTTC. Protein sequence: CASSQNTGTVNYGYTF.